Listed below are T cell receptor beta chains from one sample, sequenced in a study of blood T cell repertoires in COVID-19. Sequencing used immunoSEQ multiplex PCR; TCRdb keeps in-frame clones, though not all of them. The sample records roughly 150,000 clones, under 95% being singletons. The sequenced sample was peripheral blood. These receptors all stem from a man younger than 35 with COVID-19, enrolled during active disease. CDR3s leave out the opening cysteine and the closing phenylalanine or tryptophan. The order of the fields is V gene, CDR3 protein.

TRBV24-1	ATSDSEVYGYT
TRBV7-9	ASSLRAAGKSSYEQY
TRBV7-3	ASSLFSGTGTHEQF
TRBV9	ASSAGGADYNEQF
TRBV11-2	ASSLSGGGFENEQY
TRBV29-1	SVGTGGPLSGYT
TRBV27	ASSLGGRNEQF
TRBV12-3/TRBV12-4	ASSLGGGYEQY
TRBV7-6	ASSLGRGPGNTIY
TRBV6-5	ASSPRDMNTGELF
TRBV7-9	ASSLVIGQEHSPLH